Included here is one T cell receptor (beta chain) sequence, with context. The antigen remains unidentified. This sample is drawn from a study of chemoradiotherapy in HPV16-positive cancers. Study-level background: Candidate HPV-specific T-cell clones and common TCR motifs came from functional assays in a couple of HPV16-positive patients.

Study outcomes and limitations: Non-HPV-specific T cells did not expand in tumors during treatment, whereas candidate HPV-specific clones and E7-related motifs did.

Generated by immunoSEQ multiplex PCR, the TCRdb table keeps only in-frame clones and is missing some. Here the sample spans about 53,000 clones, about nine tenths being singletons. The V segment lost 7 bases and the J segment 2 bases; nucleotides outside the gene matches: 17. There are 17 residues in the CDR3. CDR1 and CDR2 from the germline V gene are SNHLY and FYNNEI. The source is a human donor with HPV-associated anogenital cancer. The genes are TRBV2 and TRBJ2-7, with 7 bases that match TRBD2. The sample here was blood, taken from a patient who underwent chemoradiotherapy. CDR3 sequence: CASIGGRTSTPAYEQYF. The CDR3 nucleotides are TGTGCCAGCATCGGGGGGAGGACTAGTACCCCCGCCTACGAGCAGTACTTC.